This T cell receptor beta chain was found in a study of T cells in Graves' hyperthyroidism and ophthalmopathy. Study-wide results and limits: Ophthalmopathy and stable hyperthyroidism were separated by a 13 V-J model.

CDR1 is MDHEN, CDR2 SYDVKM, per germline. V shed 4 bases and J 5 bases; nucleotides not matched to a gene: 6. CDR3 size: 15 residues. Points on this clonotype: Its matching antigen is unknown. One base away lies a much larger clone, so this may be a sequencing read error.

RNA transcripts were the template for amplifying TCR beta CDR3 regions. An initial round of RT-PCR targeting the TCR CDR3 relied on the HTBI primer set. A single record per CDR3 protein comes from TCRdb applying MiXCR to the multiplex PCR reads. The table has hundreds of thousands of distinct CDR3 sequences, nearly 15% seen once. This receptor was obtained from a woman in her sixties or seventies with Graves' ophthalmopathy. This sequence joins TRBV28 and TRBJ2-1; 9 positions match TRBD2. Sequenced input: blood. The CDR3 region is CASSCRTSDNNEQFF. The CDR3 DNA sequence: TGTGCCAGCAGTTGCAGGACTAGCGACAACAATGAGCAGTTCTTC. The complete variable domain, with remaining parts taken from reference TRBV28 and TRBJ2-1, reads DVKVTQSSRYLVKRTGEKVFLECVQDMDHENMFWYRQDPGLGLRLIYFSYDVKMKEKGDIPEGYSVSREKKERFSLILESASTNQTSMYLCASSCRTSDNNEQFFGPGTRLTVL.